The entry below describes one TCR beta chain. Its antigen has not been determined. No base-level quality is on record; no much larger clone is a single base apart. The data are from a study of shared clonotypes between healthy human individuals (dated by TCRdb to about 2020). At the level of the whole study: A few men and a couple of women, aged 18 to 49 years, made up the cohort. Blood TCR repertoires of a handful of healthy adults were deeply sequenced to estimate repertoire size and the extent of clonotype sharing between individuals. Libraries were prepared and TCR repertoires were sequenced by different laboratories using diverse techniques, in order to increase sequencing depth and limit assay-specific biases. Each donor's leukapheresis produced roughly between roughly 0.85 and 9.5 billion PBMCs.

Using the deep immunoSEQ assay, multiplex PCR amplified TCR CDR3 regions from genomic DNA. For each cell subset, the extracted genomic DNA was distributed evenly across all wells of several immunoSEQ 96-well plates, and each plate served as one replicate. For unsorted PBMC, about 300 ng genomic DNA, equal to 30,000 or so T cell genomes, was loaded into each replicate PCR. Genomic DNA from unsorted PBMC was sequenced over ten immunoSEQ deep assay plates. Purified libraries were measured with a Qubit 3.0 fluorometer, size-checked on a Bioanalyzer 2100, and measured again with the KAPA Library Quantification kit. Every immunoSEQ 96-well plate was sequenced on a separate single-read 150-cycle Illumina NextSeq 550 flow cell. In the authors' own workflow: The immunoSEQ output contained only junctional sequences without quality scores, so filtering could not match that applied to full-length reads. To assign V/J genes and CDR3, sequences were annotated against IMGT germline references using PyIR, a Python wrapper for IgBLAST v1.9. Reads with weak V/J assignments (E-value above 1e-6), missing CDR3, stop codons, out-of-frame junctions, or ambiguous translated residues were removed. A V3J clonotype was defined by an identical inferred V gene, J gene, and CDR3 amino acid sequence. To compute the percentage overlap between repertoires, the number of shared unique clonotypes was divided by the size of the smaller repertoire. RTK rarefaction, the Chao1 estimator, and Recon v2.1 estimates of unobserved clonotypes were used to assess repertoire richness. TCRdb took over this immuneACCESS table, retaining in-frame rearrangements with V and J assigned. Such tables are incomplete; in checked studies, under half of the missing clones stem from an unresolved V gene, and the remainder is unexplained. The V and J calls and clone size were taken over from that table, and D and trimming were inferred from the DNA. The table for this sample lists under 600,000 clones; around 79% of them were counted only once. The top ten clones comprise around an eighth of the sample.

Healthy HIV-negative adults with no recently reported acute infections or vaccinations were included as donors. Every donor was a Caucasian adult living in Nashville, Tennessee, USA. For unsorted samples, 85 million to 100 million PBMCs were counted, and genomic DNA was extracted using the QIAamp DNA Blood Mini kit. Blood was collected by leukapheresis, and PBMCs were isolated by Ficoll-Histopaque density gradient centrifugation and then cryopreserved in liquid nitrogen vapor phase. Results and caveats for the whole study, not just this receptor: Only blood was sampled, and tissue TCR repertoires likely differ from those in blood. The small number of donors limited the genetic and exposure-history diversity represented. Based on pairwise subsampling, the degree of clonotype sharing among donors was expected to be affected by sequencing depth.

The clonotype was recovered from a woman aged 40 to 49 in good health. Some clones in this sample may be carry-over from other donors' samples. The sample comprised PBMCs.

Here is the DNA: TGCGCCAGCAGCGGAGGGACTAGCGGGAGGGCCTACGAGCAGTACTTC. Its product reads: CASSGGTSGRAYEQYF. This sequence uses TRBV5-1 and TRBJ2-7; 16 of the junction bases match TRBD2. From the cysteine up to the phenylalanine, the CDR3 has a length of 16 residues. Only the CDR3 DNA is retained, 48 bases long and in frame from the first base. For CDR1 and CDR2, the germline V gene lists SGHRS and YFSETQ. V ends up 4 bases short and J 2 bases short, with an unmatched junction base count of 3.